The clone carrying this TCR beta chain was seen only once. The data were produced by immunoSEQ multiplex PCR, yet TCRdb's version contains in-frame clones alone and is incomplete. The data contain 160,000 or so clones, around 90% of them singletons. These data belong to a study of T cell responses to AZD1222 COVID-19 vaccine. Germline assignment: CDR1 SGHKS and CDR2 YYEKEE (reference sequence). The CDR3 extends over 13 amino acids. The germline V and J ends were trimmed by 0 bases and 2 bases, with 5 bases remaining between them. The material sequenced was peripheral blood, taken on day 0 of AZD1222 vaccination. The V gene is TRBV5-5, the J gene TRBJ2-5; no definite D call. The clonotype was recovered from an adult in good health. The CDR3 DNA is TGTGCCAGCAGCTTGGGTGGGCAAGAGACCCAGTACTTC. As protein: CASSLGGQETQYF.